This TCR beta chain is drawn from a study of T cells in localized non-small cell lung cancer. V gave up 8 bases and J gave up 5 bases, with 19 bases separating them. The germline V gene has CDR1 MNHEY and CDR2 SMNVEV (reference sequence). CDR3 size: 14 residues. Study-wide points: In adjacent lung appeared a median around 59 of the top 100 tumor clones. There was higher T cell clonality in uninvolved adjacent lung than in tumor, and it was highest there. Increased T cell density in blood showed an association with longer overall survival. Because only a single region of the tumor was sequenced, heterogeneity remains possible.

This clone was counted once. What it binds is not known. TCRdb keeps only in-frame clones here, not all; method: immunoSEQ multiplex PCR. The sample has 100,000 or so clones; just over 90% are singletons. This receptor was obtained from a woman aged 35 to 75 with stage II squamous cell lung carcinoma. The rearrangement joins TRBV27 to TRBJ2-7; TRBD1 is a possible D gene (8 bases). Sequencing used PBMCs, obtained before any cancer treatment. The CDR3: CASGQGAGVNEQYF. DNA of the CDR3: TGTGCCAGCGGCCAGGGGGCGGGGGTTAACGAGCAGTACTTC.